What follows are 31 T cell receptor beta chains derived from one specimen sequenced in a study of blood T cell repertoires in COVID-19 (dated by TCRdb to 2020 to 2021). The library was prepared using the immunoSEQ multiplex PCR assay. Sourced from immuneACCESS, this table was stored by TCRdb with only in-frame sequences that have V and J called. A share of the clones is absent; for the studies checked, an unresolved V gene accounts for under half, and the remainder has no known explanation. In this sample the table shows around 220,000 clones, 87% of which occur a single time. The ten largest clones capture roughly 6.3% of the sample. Material: PBMCs or T cells enriched from blood (not recorded which). These receptors were collected from a woman in her 30s with acute COVID-19.

The rearrangement links TRBV11-2 to TRBJ2-1, with 7 positions matching TRBD2. This CDR3 is 15 amino acids long. J gave up 8 bases and V 4 bases, and 11 bases lay outside the gene matches. The V gene's germline CDR1 is SGHAT and CDR2 FQNNGV. CDR3 sequence (DNA): TGTGCCAGCAGCTCACCTAGCGGCAGAGTCCATGAGCAGTTCTTC. It encodes CASSSPSGRVHEQFF.

This clone was recorded once. The V gene is TRBV7-9, the J gene TRBJ2-2; tentatively, D is TRBD1 (6 bases). The CDR3 is 15 residues long. V was shortened by 8 bases and J by 2 bases, with 15 bases between the two germline ends. The germline V gene encodes CDR1 SEHNR and CDR2 FQNEAQ (reference sequence). The CDR3 spells CASAHPDSNTGELFF. CDR3 nucleotide sequence: TGTGCCAGCGCCCACCCGGACAGCAACACCGGGGAGCTGTTTTTT.

In this sample, this clone turned up once. This rearrangement joins TRBV12-3 or TRBV12-4 to TRBJ1-5; possibly TRBD1 for D (6 bases). Trimming pared 7 bases from V and 2 bases from J, leaving 9 bases between. CDR3 length: 13 residues. In DNA, the CDR3 is TGTGCCAGCACCCGACAGGGCAATCAGCCCCAGCATTTT. Its translation is CASTRQGNQPQHF.

The chain joins TRBV9 to TRBJ1-5, with D tentatively TRBD1 (6 bases). V lost 4 bases to trimming and J lost 4 bases, with 15 bases between them. Germline V gene data show CDR1 as SGDLS and CDR2 as YYNGEE. The CDR3 length is 15 residues. The CDR3 DNA reads as TGTGCCAGCAGCTCAGGGGACCCAGCAAATCAGCCCCAGCATTTT. Its protein is CASSSGDPANQPQHF.

A single count supports this clone. J is TRBJ2-3 and V is TRBV7-9; perhaps TRBD2 as D (7 bases). CDR3 length: 17 residues. CDR1 and CDR2 from the germline V gene are SEHNR and FQNEAQ (reference sequence). The germline V and J ends were trimmed by 5 bases and 2 bases, with 20 bases remaining between them. DNA of the CDR3: TGTGCCAGCAGCAAAACCACTGGCGGGGGCCACACAGATACGCAGTATTTT. As protein: CASSKTTGGGHTDTQYF.

This chain uses TRBV4-1 with TRBJ2-1; 11 positions agree with TRBD2. This CDR3 has 16 amino acids. In germline, CDR1 is MGHRA, CDR2 YSYEKL. Trimming removed 2 bases from V and 7 bases from J; junction bases left unmatched: 7. The CDR3: CASSQIAGGGMNEQFF. CDR3 nucleotides: TGCGCCAGCAGCCAAATAGCGGGAGGGGGAATGAATGAGCAGTTCTTC.

The V and J genes are TRBV27 and TRBJ2-2; 10 bases agree with TRBD1. Germline V lookup: CDR1 MNHEY, CDR2 SMNVEV (reference sequence). This CDR3 comprises 14 residues. With 8 bases clipped from V and 6 bases from J, the junction kept 6 bases outside the gene matches. The CDR3 sequence is CASSGQGVAGELFF. CDR3 DNA: TGTGCCAGCTCTGGACAGGGGGTGGCCGGGGAGCTGTTTTTT.

The chain links TRBV4-1 to TRBJ2-3; D not certain. From germline, CDR1 is MGHRA and CDR2 YSYEKL. The V and J ends lost 2 bases and 2 bases respectively, with 8 bases between them. CDR3 length equals 14 residues. The CDR3 DNA reads TGCGCCAGCAGCCAACAGATGTTCACAGATACGCAGTATTTT. It translates to CASSQQMFTDTQYF.

The gene calls are TRBV12-5 and TRBJ1-2; TRBD1 agrees at 7 bases. This CDR3 contains 14 residues. With V trimmed by 6 bases and J by 3 bases, 7 bases remained unmatched. Looked up from germline, CDR1 is LGHNT and CDR2 is FRNRAP. CDR3 in amino acids: CASGGGGGYYGYTF. In DNA, the CDR3 is TGTGCTAGTGGGGGAGGAGGGGGCTACTATGGCTACACCTTC. The complete variable domain, with remaining parts taken from reference TRBV12-5 and TRBJ1-2, reads DARVTQTPRHKVTEMGQEVTMRCQPILGHNTVFWYRQTMMQGLELLAYFRNRAPLDDSGMPKDRFSAEMPDATLATLKIQPSEPRDSAVYFCASGGGGGYYGYTFGSGTRLTVV.

Comment on this clone: A read error may produce the germline difference seen at one junction end. The chain is built from TRBV7-7 and TRBJ2-5; TRBD2 agrees at 8 bases. Germline V gene data show CDR1 as SSHAT and CDR2 as FNYEAQ (reference sequence). This CDR3 has 16 residues. The CDR3 loop is CASSRLGLAVEETQYF. The DNA of the CDR3 is TGTGCTAGCAGCCGACTCGGACTAGCTGTTGAAGAGACCCAGTACTTC.

This clone was found many times. The CDR3 is CASSMDSSYEQYF. DNA for the CDR3: TGTGCCAGCAGCATGGACAGCTCCTACGAGCAGTACTTC. The chain couples TRBV27 to TRBJ2-7, with D maybe TRBD1 (6 bases). CDR3 size: 13 residues. V lost 6 bases and J 0 bases, leaving 9 bases between the germline ends. Germline values: CDR1 MNHEY, CDR2 SMNVEV (reference sequence).

This chain links TRBV27 with TRBJ2-1; 10 nucleotides agree with TRBD2. The length of the CDR3 is 15 residues. V dropped 4 bases and J dropped 5; count of bases not matched to a gene: 5. Germline V gives CDR1 MNHEY, CDR2 SMNVEV (reference sequence). CDR3 loop: CASSSWTSGDNEQFF. CDR3 nucleotides: TGTGCCAGCAGTTCCTGGACTAGCGGCGACAATGAGCAGTTCTTC.

V is TRBV7-9 and J is TRBJ2-1; 15 nucleotides agree with TRBD2. CDR3 length equals 19 residues. The V gene end was trimmed by 0 bases and the J gene end by 2 bases; junction bases not matched to a gene: 5. Germline CDR1 is SEHNR and CDR2 is FQNEAQ (reference sequence). CDR3: CASSLAGLAGGRTYNEQFF. The CDR3 bases are TGTGCCAGCAGCTTAGCAGGACTAGCGGGAGGGAGGACCTACAATGAGCAGTTCTTC.

This clone was recorded once. The chain has TRBV3-1 (or the pseudogene TRBV3-2) and TRBJ2-2; a possible D gene is TRBD1 (6 bases). The CDR3 extends over 13 amino acids. CDR1 LGHDT and CDR2 YNNKEL come from the germline V gene (reference sequence). V was pared by 2 bases and J by 7 bases, with 8 bases between. CDR3: CASSQLGGGELFF. The CDR3 DNA reads as TGTGCCAGCAGCCAATTAGGGGGCGGGGAGCTGTTTTTT.

V and J are TRBV29-1 and TRBJ1-5; D not resolved. The V end was cut by 5 bases, the J end by 0 bases, with 8 bases between. Germline CDR1 SQVTM, CDR2 ANQGSEA. This CDR3 contains 13 residues. The CDR3 bases are TGCAGCGTTTCACAGTCTAGCAATCAGCCCCAGCATTTT. This sequence encodes CSVSQSSNQPQHF.

The V and J genes are TRBV28 and TRBJ1-1; tentatively, D is TRBD1 (5 bases). The length of the CDR3 is 12 residues. Trimming took 11 bases from V and 0 from J, leaving 10 bases between them. CDR1 is MDHEN, CDR2 SYDVKM, per germline. CDR3 protein: CACSRVNTEAFF. The CDR3 nucleotides are TGTGCCTGCTCCAGGGTGAACACTGAAGCTTTCTTT.

This clone was counted only a few times. The chain is built from TRBV5-6 and TRBJ1-2; 9 positions agree with TRBD1. V shed 4 bases, J shed 2 bases, and the junction held 0 bases outside the gene matches. CDR1 is SGHDT and CDR2 is YYEEEE in the germline V gene. The CDR3 length is 13 residues. The DNA for the CDR3 is TGTGCCAGCAGCGACAGGGGGAACTATGGCTACACCTTC. It is translated as CASSDRGNYGYTF.

CDR3 nucleotide sequence: TGTGCCAGCAGTGAAGCTGCCGGGGGGGCCGTTACGCAGTATTTT. Translated, it gives CASSEAAGGAVTQYF. The chain recombines TRBV2 with TRBJ2-3; 8 bases fit TRBD2. The J segment lost 8 bases and the V segment lost 0 bases, leaving 7 bases of the junction unmatched. Germline V gene data show CDR1 as SNHLY and CDR2 as FYNNEI. The CDR3 spans 15 residues. Together with reference TRBV2 and TRBJ2-3, the CDR3 gives the full variable domain: EPEVTQTPSHQVTQMGQEVILRCVPISNHLYFYWYRQILGQKVEFLVSFYNNEISEKSEIFDDQFSVERPDGSNFTLKIRSTKLEDSAMYFCASSEAAGGAVTQYFGPGTRLTVL.

The rearrangement uses TRBV19 and TRBJ1-5; D gene unclear. Germline V gene data show CDR1 as LNHDA and CDR2 as SQIVND (reference sequence). The CDR3 length is 14 residues. V lost 3 bases and J 2 bases, leaving 8 bases between the germline ends. Written as DNA, the CDR3 is TGTGCCAGTAGTATGATCAGCGGCAATCAGCCCCAGCATTTT. This encodes CASSMISGNQPQHF.

The V gene is TRBV14, the J gene TRBJ2-5; 10 bases map to TRBD2. CDR1 is SGHDN, CDR2 FVKESK, per germline. After removal of 5 bases from V and 2 bases from J, the junction contained 2 bases not matched to a gene. The CDR3 sequence is 14 residues long. The CDR3 region has the DNA TGTGCCAGCAGCGGTAGCGGGAGGCAAGAGACCCAGTACTTC. The encoded protein is CASSGSGRQETQYF.

This chain joins TRBV28 and TRBJ2-7; TRBD1 is a possible D gene (6 bases). Germline CDR1 is MDHEN and CDR2 is SYDVKM. The CDR3 covers 15 residues. The germline V and J ends were trimmed by 5 bases and 5 bases, with 19 bases remaining between them. For the CDR3, the DNA is TGTGCCAGCAGTCCCTTAGACAGGCCGAGGGACGAGCAGTACTTC. Residues: CASSPLDRPRDEQYF.

The chain links TRBV28 to TRBJ1-4; D is ambiguous. The germline CDR1 and CDR2 sequences are MDHEN and SYDVKM. V was pared by 1 base and J by 5 bases, with 14 bases between. This CDR3 comprises 16 residues. CDR3 nucleotide sequence: TGTGCCAGCAGTTTATACCGCAGCGCCGCCAATGAAAAACTGTTTTTT. Translating it yields CASSLYRSAANEKLFF.

V gene TRBV28 combines with J gene TRBJ2-1; D remains unclear. Germline V gene sequence: CDR1 MDHEN, CDR2 SYDVKM. V lost 6 bases to trimming and J lost 8 bases, with 14 bases between them. The CDR3 length is 13 residues. CDR3 in amino acids: CASRRNSVHEQFF. The CDR3 DNA reads TGTGCCAGCAGGCGTAATAGTGTTCATGAGCAGTTCTTC.

A few counts support this clone. The chain carries TRBV9 and TRBJ1-1, with D hard to call. There are 17 residues in the CDR3. CDR1 is SGDLS and CDR2 is YYNGEE in the germline V gene. V was trimmed by 2 bases and J by 0 bases, leaving 17 bases between them. CDR3 protein: CASSVFAAGLLNTEAFF. DNA for the CDR3: TGTGCCAGCAGCGTTTTTGCTGCCGGACTGTTGAACACTGAAGCTTTCTTT.

This sequence joins TRBV11-2 and TRBJ1-2; D uncertain. Germline V gene lookup returns CDR1 SGHAT and CDR2 FQNNGV. The CDR3 runs to 16 residues. Trimming removed 3 bases at V and 5 bases at J, with 19 bases between. Here the CDR3 reads CASSLAGSLSTYGYTF. CDR3 nucleotides: TGTGCCAGCAGCTTGGCGGGGAGTCTCTCAACATATGGCTACACCTTC.

This clone was observed a few times. The J gene is TRBJ1-5, the V gene TRBV7-2; TRBD1 matches 7 bases. The CDR3 runs 13 residues. Trimming cost V 5 bases and J 4 bases; bases outside gene matches: 2. The germline V gene encodes CDR1 SGHTA and CDR2 FQGNSA. The CDR3 here is CASSADRNQPQHF. DNA for the CDR3: TGTGCCAGCAGCGCGGACAGGAATCAGCCCCAGCATTTT.

The V gene is TRBV14, the J gene TRBJ2-1, with 10 positions matching TRBD2. The CDR3 has 15 residues. Losses at the gene ends were 4 bases for V and 7 bases for J; bases not matched to a gene: 7. The germline gives CDR1 SGHDN, CDR2 FVKESK. The CDR3 DNA reads TGTGCCAGCAGCCTGGCTAGCGGGAGAGGGAATGAGCAGTTCTTC. Encoded protein: CASSLASGRGNEQFF.

The chain uses TRBV7-2 and TRBJ1-2; D is possibly TRBD1 (5 bases). This CDR3 has 14 amino acids. V lost 2 bases and J 6 bases, leaving 13 bases between the germline ends. Per the germline V gene, CDR1 is SGHTA and CDR2 is FQGNSA. The CDR3 loop is CASSLWGRVNGYTF. The CDR3, as DNA: TGTGCCAGCAGCTTATGGGGCCGAGTTAATGGCTACACCTTC.

For this clone: This likely came from a read error, as a far larger clone is one base away. The chain employs TRBV28 and TRBJ1-1; D gene uncertain. With 4 bases removed from V and 1 base from J, the gap between germline ends came to 4 bases. Per germline, CDR1 MDHEN and CDR2 SYDVKM. This CDR3 comprises 12 residues. For the CDR3, the DNA is TGTGCCAGCAGTTCAGGGAACACTGAAGCTTTCTTT. Its translation is CASSSGNTEAFF.

The chain couples TRBV7-8 to TRBJ2-1; 10 bases fit TRBD2. This CDR3 is 15 amino acids long. V lost 5 bases, J lost 10 bases, and 11 bases stayed unmatched. CDR1 and CDR2 from the germline V gene are SGHVS and FQNEAQ. CDR3: CASSRELAGLGEQFF. CDR3 coding DNA: TGTGCCAGCAGCCGAGAACTAGCGGGACTCGGGGAGCAGTTCTTC. Filled out from reference TRBV7-8 and TRBJ2-1, the complete variable domain reads GAGVSQSPRYKVAKRGQDVALRCDPISGHVSLFWYQQALGQGPEFLTYFQNEAQLDKSGLPSDRFFAERPEGSVSTLKIQRTQQEDSAVYLCASSRELAGLGEQFFGPGTRLTVL.

The chain joins TRBV28 to TRBJ1-1, with D possibly matching TRBD1 (5 bases). CDR3 size: 13 residues. Trimming took off 5 bases at V and 1 base at J, with 8 bases between the two ends. CDR1 is MDHEN and CDR2 is SYDVKM in the germline V gene. The CDR3 protein is CASSQTENTEAFF. CDR3 nucleotide sequence: TGTGCCAGCAGTCAGACAGAGAACACTGAAGCTTTCTTT.